This T cell receptor (beta chain) was captured in a study of cytomegalovirus exposure and HLA in healthy donors. Findings and caveats of the study: TCR beta sequences reportedly predicted most subjects' HLA-A and HLA-B alleles accurately. The study dropped some indistinguishable V segments, TRBV6-2 and TRBV6-3 among them.

Germline V gives CDR1 SNHLY, CDR2 FYNNEI. The CDR3 contains 14 residues. Trimming cost V 6 bases and J 0 bases, with 9 bases left between them. Primers: 60 Vbeta forward and 13 Jbeta reverse. Assay: immunoSEQ multiplex PCR; the TCRdb copy retains only in-frame clones and omits some. This sample yields just over 150,000 clones, of which about 88% are seen a single time; roughly 1.9% belongs to the top ten. Comment on this clone: Its matching antigen is unknown.

V and J are TRBV2 and TRBJ1-3; D may be TRBD1 (5 bases). The origin of this receptor is a woman aged 18-29 years in good health and CMV-seronegative. The sample was PBMCs. The CDR3 sequence is CASSWTNSGNTIYF. CDR3 coding DNA: TGTGCCAGCAGCTGGACAAACTCTGGAAACACCATATATTTT.